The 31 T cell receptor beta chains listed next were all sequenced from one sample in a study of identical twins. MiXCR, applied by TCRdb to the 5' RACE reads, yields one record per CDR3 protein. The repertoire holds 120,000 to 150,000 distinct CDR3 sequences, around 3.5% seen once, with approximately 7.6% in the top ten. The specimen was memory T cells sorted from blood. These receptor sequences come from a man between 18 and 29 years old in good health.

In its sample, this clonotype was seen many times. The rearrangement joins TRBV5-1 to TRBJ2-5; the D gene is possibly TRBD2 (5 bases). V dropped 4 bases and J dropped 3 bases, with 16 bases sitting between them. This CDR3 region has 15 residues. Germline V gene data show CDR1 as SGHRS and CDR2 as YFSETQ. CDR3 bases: TGCGCCAGCAGCCCACGAGCGGAGCGAAAAGAGACCCAGTACTTC. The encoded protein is CASSPRAERKETQYF.

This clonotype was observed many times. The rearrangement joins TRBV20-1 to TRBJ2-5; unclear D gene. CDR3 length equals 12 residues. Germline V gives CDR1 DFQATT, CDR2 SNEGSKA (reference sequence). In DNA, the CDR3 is TGCTCCGCCGTAACAGACCAAGAGACCCAGTACTTC. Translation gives CSAVTDQETQYF.

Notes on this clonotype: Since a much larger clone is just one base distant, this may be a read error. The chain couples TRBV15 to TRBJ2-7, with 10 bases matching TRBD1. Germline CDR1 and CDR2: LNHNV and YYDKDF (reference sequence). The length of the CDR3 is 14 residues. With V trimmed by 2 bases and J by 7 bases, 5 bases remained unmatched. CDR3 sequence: CATSRPRTGGEQYV. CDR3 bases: TGTGCCACCAGCAGACCGCGGACAGGGGGGGAGCAGTACGTC.

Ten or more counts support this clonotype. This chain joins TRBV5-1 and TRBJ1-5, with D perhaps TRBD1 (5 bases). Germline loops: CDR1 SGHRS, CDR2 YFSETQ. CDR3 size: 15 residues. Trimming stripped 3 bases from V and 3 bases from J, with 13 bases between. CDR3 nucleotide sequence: TGCGCCAGCAGCTCGTCAGGGACCCCCAATCAGCCCCAGCATTTT. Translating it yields CASSSSGTPNQPQHF.

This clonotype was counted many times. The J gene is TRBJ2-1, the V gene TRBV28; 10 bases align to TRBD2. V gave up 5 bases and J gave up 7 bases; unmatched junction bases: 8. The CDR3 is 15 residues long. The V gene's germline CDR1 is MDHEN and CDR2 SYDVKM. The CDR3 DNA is TGTGCCAGCAGTAAGGTAGCGGGAGGCGTGAATGAGCAGTTCTTC. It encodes CASSKVAGGVNEQFF.

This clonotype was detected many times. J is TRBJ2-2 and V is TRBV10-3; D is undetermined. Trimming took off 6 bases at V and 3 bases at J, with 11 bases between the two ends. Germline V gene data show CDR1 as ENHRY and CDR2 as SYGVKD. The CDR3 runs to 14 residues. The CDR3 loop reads CAISALADTGELFF. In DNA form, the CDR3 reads TGTGCCATCAGCGCCCTCGCGGACACCGGGGAGCTGTTTTTT.

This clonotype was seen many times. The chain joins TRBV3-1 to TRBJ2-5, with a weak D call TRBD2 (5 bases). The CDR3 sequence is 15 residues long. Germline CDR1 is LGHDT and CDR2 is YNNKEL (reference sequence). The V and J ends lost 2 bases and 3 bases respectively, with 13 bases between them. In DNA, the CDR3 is TGTGCCAGCAGCCAACTGACTGTCGGGAAAGAGACCCAGTACTTC. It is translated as CASSQLTVGKETQYF.

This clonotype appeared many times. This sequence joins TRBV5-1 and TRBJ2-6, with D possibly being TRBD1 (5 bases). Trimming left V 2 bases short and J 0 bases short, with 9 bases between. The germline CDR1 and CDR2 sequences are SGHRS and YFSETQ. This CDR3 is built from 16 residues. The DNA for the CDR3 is TGCGCCAGCAGCTTTCCCGACAGCTCTGGGGCCAACGTCCTGACTTTC. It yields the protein CASSFPDSSGANVLTF.

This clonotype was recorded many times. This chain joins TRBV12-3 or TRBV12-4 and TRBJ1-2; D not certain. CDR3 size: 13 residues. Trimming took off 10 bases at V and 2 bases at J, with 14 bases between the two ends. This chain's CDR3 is CATQDGPNYGYTF. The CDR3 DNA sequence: TGTGCCACCCAGGACGGACCGAACTATGGCTACACCTTC.

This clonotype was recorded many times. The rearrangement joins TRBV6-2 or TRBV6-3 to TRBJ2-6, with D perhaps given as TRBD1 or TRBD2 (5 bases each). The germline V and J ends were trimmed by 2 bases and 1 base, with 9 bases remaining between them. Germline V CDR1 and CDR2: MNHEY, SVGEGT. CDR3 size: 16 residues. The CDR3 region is CASSYRGGSGANVLTF. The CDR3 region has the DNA TGTGCCAGCAGTTACCGTGGGGGTTCTGGGGCCAACGTCCTGACTTTC.

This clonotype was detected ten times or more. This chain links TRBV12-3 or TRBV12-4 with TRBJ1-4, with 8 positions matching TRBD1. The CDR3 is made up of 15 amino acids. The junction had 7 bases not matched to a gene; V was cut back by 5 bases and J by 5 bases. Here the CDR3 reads CASSKGQATNEKLFF. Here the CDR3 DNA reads TGTGCCAGCAGTAAGGGACAGGCGACGAATGAAAAACTGTTTTTT.

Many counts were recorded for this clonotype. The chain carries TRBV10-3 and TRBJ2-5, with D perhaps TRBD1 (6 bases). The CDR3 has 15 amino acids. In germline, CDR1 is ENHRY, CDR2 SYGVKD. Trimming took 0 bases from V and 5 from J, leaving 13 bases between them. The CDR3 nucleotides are TGTGCCATCAGTGAGTCAGGACAGCCGGCGGAGACCCAGTACTTC. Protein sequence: CAISESGQPAETQYF.

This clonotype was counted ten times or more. The CDR3 sequence: CASSQDTRGLDGYTF. Written as DNA, the CDR3 is TGTGCCAGCAGCCAAGATACCAGGGGGCTGGATGGCTACACCTTC. This chain uses TRBV14 with TRBJ1-2; 8 nucleotides line up with TRBD1. Germline V gene lookup returns CDR1 SGHDN and CDR2 FVKESK. This CDR3 spans 15 amino acids. The trim removed 0 bases at V and 6 bases at J, leaving 6 bases unmatched.

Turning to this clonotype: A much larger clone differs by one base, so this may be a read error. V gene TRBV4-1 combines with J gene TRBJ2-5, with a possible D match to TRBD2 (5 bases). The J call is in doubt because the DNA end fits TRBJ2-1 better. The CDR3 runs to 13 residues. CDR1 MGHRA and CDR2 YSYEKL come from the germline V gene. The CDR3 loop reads CASSQVGIETQFF. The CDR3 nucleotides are TGCGCCAGCAGCCAAGTCGGGATCGAGACCCAGTTCTTC.

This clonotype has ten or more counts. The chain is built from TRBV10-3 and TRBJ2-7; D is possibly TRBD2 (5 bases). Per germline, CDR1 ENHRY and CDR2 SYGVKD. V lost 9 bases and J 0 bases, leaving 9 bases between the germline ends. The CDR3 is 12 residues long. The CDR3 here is CAINRDSYEQYV. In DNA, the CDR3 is TGTGCCATTAACCGGGACTCCTACGAGCAGTACGTC.

This chain's CDR3 is CASSLEGVQGAGNTIYF. The CDR3 coding sequence is TGTGCCAGCAGTTTAGAGGGGGTGCAGGGGGCGGGAAACACCATATATTTT. This chain links TRBV12-3 or TRBV12-4 with TRBJ1-3; 8 bases are shared with TRBD1. The CDR3 is 17 residues long. V shed 1 base and J 4 bases; nucleotides not matched to a gene: 9.

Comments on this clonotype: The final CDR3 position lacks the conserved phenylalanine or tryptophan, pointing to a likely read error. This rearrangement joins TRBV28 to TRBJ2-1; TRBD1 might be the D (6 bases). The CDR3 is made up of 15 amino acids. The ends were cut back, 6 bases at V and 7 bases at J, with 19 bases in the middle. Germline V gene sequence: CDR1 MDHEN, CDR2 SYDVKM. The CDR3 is CASRSTGSQQNEQFI. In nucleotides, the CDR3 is TGTGCCAGCAGATCTACAGGGTCCCAACAGAATGAGCAGTTCATC.

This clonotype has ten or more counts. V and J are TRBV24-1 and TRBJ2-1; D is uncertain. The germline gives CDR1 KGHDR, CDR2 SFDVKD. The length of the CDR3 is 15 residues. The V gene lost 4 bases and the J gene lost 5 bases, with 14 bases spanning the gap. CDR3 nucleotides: TGTGCCACCAGTGACGGTAGTCTAGGCAACAATGAGCAGTTCTTC. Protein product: CATSDGSLGNNEQFF.

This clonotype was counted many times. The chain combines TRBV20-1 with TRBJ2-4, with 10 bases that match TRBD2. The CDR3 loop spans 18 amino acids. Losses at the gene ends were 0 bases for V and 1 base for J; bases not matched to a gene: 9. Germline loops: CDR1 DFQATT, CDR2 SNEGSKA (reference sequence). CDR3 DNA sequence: TGCAGTGCTAGAGATGCCGTTTTAGCGGGAGGCGCCAAAAACATTCAGTACTTC. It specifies CSARDAVLAGGAKNIQYF.

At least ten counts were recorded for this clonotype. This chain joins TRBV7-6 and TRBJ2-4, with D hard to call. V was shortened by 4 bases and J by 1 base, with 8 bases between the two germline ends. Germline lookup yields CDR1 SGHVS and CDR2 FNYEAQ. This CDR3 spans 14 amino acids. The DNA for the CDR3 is TGTGCCAGCAGCTCCCCCGCTGCCAAAAACATTCAGTACTTC. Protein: CASSSPAAKNIQYF.

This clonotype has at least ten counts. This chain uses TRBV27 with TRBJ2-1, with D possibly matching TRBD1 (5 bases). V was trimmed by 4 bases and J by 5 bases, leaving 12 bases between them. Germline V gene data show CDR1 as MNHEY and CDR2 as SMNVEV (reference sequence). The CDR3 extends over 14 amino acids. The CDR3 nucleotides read TGTGCCAGCAGTTCCGTAAGGACAAACAATGAGCAGTTCTTC. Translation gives CASSSVRTNNEQFF.

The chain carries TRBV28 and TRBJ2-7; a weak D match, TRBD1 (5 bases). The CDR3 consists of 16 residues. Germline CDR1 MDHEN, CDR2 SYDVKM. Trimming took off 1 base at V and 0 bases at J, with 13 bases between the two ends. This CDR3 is CASSLSGWGSSYEQYF. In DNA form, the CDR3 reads TGTGCCAGCAGTTTATCGGGCTGGGGCTCCTCCTACGAGCAGTACTTC.

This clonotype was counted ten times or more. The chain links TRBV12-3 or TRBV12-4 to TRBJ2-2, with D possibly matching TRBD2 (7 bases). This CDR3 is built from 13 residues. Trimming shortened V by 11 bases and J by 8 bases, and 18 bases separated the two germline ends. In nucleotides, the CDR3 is TGTGCCTTGGGCCCCCGGGGGGCGGGGGAGCTGTTTTTT. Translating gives CALGPRGAGELFF.

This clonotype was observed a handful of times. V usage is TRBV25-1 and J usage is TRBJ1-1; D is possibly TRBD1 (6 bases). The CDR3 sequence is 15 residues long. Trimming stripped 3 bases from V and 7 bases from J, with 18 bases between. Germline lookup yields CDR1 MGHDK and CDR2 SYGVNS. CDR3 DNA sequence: TGTGCCAGCAGTGAGGCGTTTTACAGGGACAATGAAGCTTTCTTT. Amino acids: CASSEAFYRDNEAFF. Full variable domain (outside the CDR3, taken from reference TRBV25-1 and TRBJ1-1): EADIYQTPRYLVIGTGKKITLECSQTMGHDKMYWYQQDPGMELHLIHYSYGVNSTEKGDLSSESTVSRIRTEHFPLTLESARPSHTSQYLCASSEAFYRDNEAFFGQGTRLTVV.

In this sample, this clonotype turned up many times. The CDR3: CSAREPPLGQGNEQYF. In DNA form, the CDR3 reads TGCAGTGCTAGAGAGCCTCCTTTGGGACAGGGGAACGAGCAGTACTTC. The V call is TRBV20-1, the J call TRBJ2-7; 10 bases line up with TRBD1. V lost 0 bases and J lost 5; bases outside the gene matches: 10. The CDR3 runs to 16 residues. CDR1 and CDR2 (germline): DFQATT, SNEGSKA (reference sequence).

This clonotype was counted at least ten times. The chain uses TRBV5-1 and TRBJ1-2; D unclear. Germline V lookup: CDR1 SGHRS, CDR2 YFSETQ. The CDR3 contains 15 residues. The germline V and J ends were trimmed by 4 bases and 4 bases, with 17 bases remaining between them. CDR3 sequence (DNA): TGCGCCAGCAGCCCGAGAGCGCCAAGCGGCTATGGCTACACCTTC. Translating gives CASSPRAPSGYGYTF.

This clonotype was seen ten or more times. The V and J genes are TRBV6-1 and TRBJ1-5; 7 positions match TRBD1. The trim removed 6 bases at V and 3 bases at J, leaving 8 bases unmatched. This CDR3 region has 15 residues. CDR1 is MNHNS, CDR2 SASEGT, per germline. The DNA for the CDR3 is TGTGCCAGCAGAAAATCCGGGACAGACAATCAGCCCCAGCATTTT. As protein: CASRKSGTDNQPQHF.

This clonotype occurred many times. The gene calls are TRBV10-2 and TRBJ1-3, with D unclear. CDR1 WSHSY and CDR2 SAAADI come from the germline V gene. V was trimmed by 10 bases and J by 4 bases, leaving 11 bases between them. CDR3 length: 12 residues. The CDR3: CATSPQGNTIYF. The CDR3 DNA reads TGCGCCACGAGCCCCCAGGGAAACACCATATATTTT.

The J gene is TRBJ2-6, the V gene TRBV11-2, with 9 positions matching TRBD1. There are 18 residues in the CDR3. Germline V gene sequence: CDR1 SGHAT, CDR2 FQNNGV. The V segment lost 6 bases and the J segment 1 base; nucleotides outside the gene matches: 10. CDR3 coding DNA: TGTGCCAGCAGGAAAGTGGGACAGGGAGGGTCTGGGGCCAACGTCCTGACTTTC. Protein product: CASRKVGQGGSGANVLTF.

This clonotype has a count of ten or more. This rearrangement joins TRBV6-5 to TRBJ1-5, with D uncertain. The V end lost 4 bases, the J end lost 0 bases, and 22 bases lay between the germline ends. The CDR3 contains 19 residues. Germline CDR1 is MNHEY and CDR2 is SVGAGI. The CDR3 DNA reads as TGTGCCAGCAGTTTAAGGAGGGTATTCGGGAAATATAGCAATCAGCCCCAGCATTTT. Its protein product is CASSLRRVFGKYSNQPQHF.

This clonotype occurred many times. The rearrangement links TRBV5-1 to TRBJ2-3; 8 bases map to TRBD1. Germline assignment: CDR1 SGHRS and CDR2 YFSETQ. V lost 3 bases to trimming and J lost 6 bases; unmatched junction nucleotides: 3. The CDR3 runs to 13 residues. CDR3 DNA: TGCGCCAGCAGCTCGACAGGGGACGATACGCAGTATTTT. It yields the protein CASSSTGDDTQYF. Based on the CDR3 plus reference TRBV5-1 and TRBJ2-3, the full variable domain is KAGVTQTPRYLIKTRGQQVTLSCSPISGHRSVSWYQQTPGQGLQFLFEYFSETQRNKGNFPGRFSGRQFSNSRSEMNVSTLELGDSALYLCASSSTGDDTQYFGPGTRLTVL.